This T cell receptor (beta chain) was retrieved from a study of T-cell reconstitution after alpha-beta-depleted transplantation in children. Whole-study results and caveats: It was reported that alpha-beta T cells came from several hundred expanded graft clones (about two months after transplant). Surviving recipient cells, namely T cells and thymic progenitors, were the source of high day-60 TCRbeta diversity in some patients. Hyperexpanded clones declined; after one year, newly produced T cells mostly supplied diversity.

Unique molecular identifiers were incorporated into the prepared TCRbeta library. TCRdb passed the PCR reads through MiXCR, listing each CDR3 protein once. The sample lists about 580,000 distinct CDR3 sequences; approximately 22% were seen once. Many counts were recorded for this clonotype. Its antigen is not identified. The TCR comes from a boy in the first two years of life who had a stem cell transplant for acute myeloid leukemia, so the T cells may come from the graft donor. Here the sequenced sample was PBMCs, mostly from graft donor cells, taken 360 days after TCRalphabeta/CD19-depleted stem cell transplant.

The CDR3 DNA reads as TGTGCCAGCAGCTTAGAGGCTAGCGGTCACGAGCAGTACTTC. The encoded protein is CASSLEASGHEQYF. The chain links TRBV27 to TRBJ2-7; TRBD2 matches at 7 bases. Per the germline V gene, CDR1 is MNHEY and CDR2 is SMNVEV (reference sequence). CDR3 length: 14 residues. The V gene end was trimmed by 6 bases and the J gene end by 5 bases; junction bases not matched to a gene: 10.